This entry describes one T cell receptor beta chain. This specimen belongs to a study of blood T cells in healthy people across ages. CDR3 length equals 14 residues. With V trimmed by 7 bases and J by 0 bases, 4 bases remained unmatched. Per the germline V gene, CDR1 is GTSNPN and CDR2 is SVGIG (reference sequence). PCR was performed a second time for about 7 to 11 cycles using a sample-barcoded 5' primer and a J-beta primer mix. TCRdb reprocessed the 5' RACE reads via MiXCR and lists one record per CDR3 protein. The sample holds approximately 1.5 million distinct CDR3 sequences, almost 35% seen once.

The sequencing input was blood. The V call is TRBV30, the J call TRBJ2-2; 8 bases map to TRBD2. This sequence originates from a woman aged 25 to 45 in good health. The CDR3 protein is CASRGRSNTGELFF. The CDR3 region has the DNA TGTGCCTCCCGCGGGAGGTCGAACACCGGGGAGCTGTTTTTT.